These 30 T cell receptor beta chains were sequenced from one sample in a study of cytomegalovirus exposure and HLA in healthy donors. Sequencing used immunoSEQ multiplex PCR; TCRdb keeps in-frame clones, though not all of them. The table records some 76,000 clones, around 94% of them present only once. Sequencing was performed on PBMCs. The receptor set was obtained from a woman aged 18-29 years in good health and CMV-seropositive.

The rearrangement links TRBV7-9 to TRBJ2-1, with D possibly being TRBD1 (6 bases). This CDR3 has 14 residues. Germline V CDR1 and CDR2: SEHNR, FQNEAQ (reference sequence). Between the trimmed V and J ends, which lost 3 bases and 7 bases, there was a span of 13 bases. CDR3 sequence (DNA): TGTGCCAGCAGCTTTGGGGGCCTCTTGAATGAGCAGTTCTTC. This gives the protein CASSFGGLLNEQFF.

This chain links TRBV6-4 with TRBJ1-6, with 7 bases aligning to TRBD1. The V segment lost 0 bases and the J segment 3 bases; nucleotides outside the gene matches: 14. The CDR3 length is 20 residues. Germline V gene data show CDR1 as MRHNA and CDR2 as SNTAGT. As DNA, the CDR3 is TGTGCCAGCAGTGACTCTTACTGGACAGGCGAGACGATCTATAATTCACCCCTCCACTTT. Translating gives CASSDSYWTGETIYNSPLHF.

V and J are TRBV4-3 and TRBJ2-7, with 8 nucleotides matching TRBD2. J gave up 6 bases and V 1 base, and 5 bases lay outside the gene matches. CDR1 and CDR2 (germline): LGHNA, YSLEER. The CDR3 spans 14 residues. CDR3: CASSQAVGGGEQYF. In DNA, the CDR3 is TGCGCCAGCAGCCAAGCGGTCGGGGGGGGCGAGCAGTACTTC.

The rearrangement joins TRBV9 to TRBJ2-1; a possible D gene is TRBD2 (6 bases). This CDR3 region has 16 residues. V was shortened by 3 bases and J by 8 bases, with 21 bases between the two germline ends. Per germline, CDR1 SGDLS and CDR2 YYNGEE. CDR3 bases: TGTGCCAGCAGCGGTCCAAACCGGGACTGGTACGATGAGCAGTTCTTC. Translating it yields CASSGPNRDWYDEQFF.

This clone appeared once. The chain links TRBV20-1 to TRBJ1-2; D not resolved. The CDR3 runs 11 residues. The ends were cut back, 2 bases at V and 3 bases at J, with 4 bases in the middle. Germline lookup yields CDR1 DFQATT and CDR2 SNEGSKA (reference sequence). The CDR3 is CSARPDYGYTF. In nucleotides, the CDR3 is TGCAGTGCTAGACCGGACTATGGCTACACCTTC.

The gene calls are TRBV28 and TRBJ1-1; 11 positions match TRBD1. From germline, CDR1 is MDHEN and CDR2 SYDVKM. The CDR3 extends over 14 amino acids. After removal of 5 bases from V and 5 bases from J, the junction contained 4 bases not matched to a gene. As DNA, the CDR3 is TGTGCCAGCAGTCTCCGGGACAGGGGGACTGAAGCTTTCTTT. As protein: CASSLRDRGTEAFF.

The J gene is TRBJ2-2, the V gene TRBV6-6, with 13 bases identical to TRBD2. The CDR3 spans 16 residues. With V trimmed by 6 bases and J by 6 bases, 7 bases remained unmatched. Germline V CDR1 and CDR2: MNHNY, SVGAGI (reference sequence). Here the CDR3 reads CASRFPGLAGSGELFF. In nucleotides, the CDR3 is TGTGCCAGCAGATTCCCGGGACTAGCGGGGTCCGGGGAGCTGTTTTTT.

The V gene is TRBV18, the J gene TRBJ1-5; TRBD1 might be the D (5 bases). From germline, CDR1 is KGHSH and CDR2 LQKENI. V gave up 4 bases and J gave up 0 bases, with 13 bases separating them. This CDR3 region has 16 residues. CDR3 DNA: TGTGCCAGCTCACTAATGGGGGGGGATAGCAATCAGCCCCAGCATTTT. This gives the protein CASSLMGGDSNQPQHF.

The CDR3 sequence is CASSPLSSTDTQYF. The CDR3 coding sequence is TGTGCCAGCAGCCCTCTATCTAGCACAGATACGCAGTATTTT. V is TRBV7-3 and J is TRBJ2-3; the D is unclear. CDR1 and CDR2 from the germline V gene are SGHTA and FQGTGA. V was pared by 5 bases and J by 0 bases, with 9 bases between. The CDR3 has 14 amino acids.

V and J are TRBV30 and TRBJ1-1, with D tentatively TRBD1 (6 bases). Trimming left V 3 bases short and J 4 bases short, with 15 bases between. CDR1 and CDR2 from the germline V gene are GTSNPN and SVGIG (reference sequence). This CDR3 has 14 amino acids. CDR3 bases: TGTGCCTGGAGCACAGGGTCACGGGGCACTGAAGCTTTCTTT. Protein: CAWSTGSRGTEAFF.

This clone showed up just once. The genes are TRBV5-1 and TRBJ2-2; the D gene is possibly TRBD2 (5 bases). The CDR3 length is 13 residues. Germline V gene sequence: CDR1 SGHRS, CDR2 YFSETQ. Trimming took 4 bases from V and 4 from J, leaving 8 bases between them. The CDR3 sequence is CASSGTSTGELFF. Here the CDR3 DNA reads TGCGCCAGCAGCGGCACTAGCACCGGGGAGCTGTTTTTT. Full variable domain (missing parts from reference TRBV5-1 and TRBJ2-2): KAGVTQTPRYLIKTRGQQVTLSCSPISGHRSVSWYQQTPGQGLQFLFEYFSETQRNKGNFPGRFSGRQFSNSRSEMNVSTLELGDSALYLCASSGTSTGELFFGEGSRLTVL.

The V gene is TRBV21-1, the J gene TRBJ2-7; the table's D call, TRBD1, was not checked against the DNA. TRBV21-1 is described as a pseudogene. This CDR3 contains 18 residues. The CDR3 loop is CASTSRRDRAKVRYEQYF. The CDR3, as DNA: TGTGCCAGCACCTCACGAAGGGACAGGGCCAAGGTTCGCTACGAGCAGTACTTC.

There are a few counts of this clone. This chain's CDR3 is CASSLDGAGGYTF. In nucleotides, the CDR3 is TGTGCCAGCAGTTTAGACGGTGCGGGTGGCTACACCTTC. The chain links TRBV28 to TRBJ1-2; no definite D call. The V end lost 2 bases, the J end lost 7 bases, and 11 bases lay between the germline ends. The CDR3 spans 13 residues. Germline CDR1 reads MDHEN; CDR2 reads SYDVKM.

The chain couples TRBV6-6 to TRBJ2-5; D possibly corresponds to TRBD1 (6 bases). The V end was cut by 5 bases, the J end by 5 bases, with 15 bases between. The CDR3 sequence is 14 residues long. Germline V CDR1 and CDR2: MNHNY, SVGAGI (reference sequence). CDR3 nucleotide sequence: TGTGCCAGCAGTCCTACAGGGCGCCAGGAGACCCAGTACTTC. Protein product: CASSPTGRQETQYF.

The V gene is TRBV7-3, the J gene TRBJ2-7; 13 bases are shared with TRBD2. Germline V gene lookup returns CDR1 SGHTA and CDR2 FQGTGA. V dropped 5 bases and J dropped 0; count of bases not matched to a gene: 10. The CDR3 is 18 residues long. In nucleotides, the CDR3 is TGTGCCAGCAGCGATTGGACTAGCGGGGGCCAGAGCTCCTACGAGCAGTACTTC. Amino acid sequence: CASSDWTSGGQSSYEQYF.

The V gene is TRBV11-3, the J gene TRBJ1-1, with TRBD1 matching 7 bases. Germline-derived CDR1 and CDR2 are SGHNT and YENEEA. J was trimmed by 3 bases and V by 5 bases; bases with no gene match: 9. The CDR3 has 15 residues. Written as DNA, the CDR3 is TGTGCCAGCAGCCATGGGTATACAGGGGACACTGAAGCTTTCTTT. Translated: CASSHGYTGDTEAFF.

The rearrangement uses TRBV7-2 and TRBJ1-2, with a possible D match to TRBD1 (6 bases). The CDR3 length is 15 residues. Trimming cost V 3 bases and J 5 bases, with 16 bases left between them. Germline lookup yields CDR1 SGHTA and CDR2 FQGNSA. The CDR3 DNA sequence: TGTGCCAGCAGCTTCAGGGACACCTCCGGGTATGGCTACACCTTC. Residues: CASSFRDTSGYGYTF.

This chain connects TRBV7-2 to TRBJ2-5, with a possible D match to TRBD2 (5 bases). CDR3 length: 15 residues. Germline CDR1 reads SGHTA; CDR2 reads FQGNSA. V lost 5 bases to trimming and J lost 10 bases, with 23 bases between them. The CDR3 protein is CASSVGRGDLVGQYF. CDR3 sequence (DNA): TGTGCCAGCAGCGTAGGACGGGGAGACTTGGTAGGCCAGTACTTC.

CDR3 in amino acids: CASSQVGRDGDTQYF. CDR3 bases: TGTGCCAGCAGCCAAGTTGGGAGGGATGGGGATACGCAGTATTTT. The chain uses TRBV4-2 and TRBJ2-3, with 7 bases identical to TRBD2. The CDR3 has 15 amino acids. The ends lost 1 base at V and 6 bases at J; junction bases unmatched: 7. Germline V gives CDR1 LGHNA, CDR2 YNFKEQ.

The chain has TRBV19 and TRBJ1-5; a weak D match, TRBD1 (6 bases). Trimming took 5 bases from V and 4 from J, leaving 12 bases between them. Germline CDR1 LNHDA, CDR2 SQIVND (reference sequence). This CDR3 has 14 amino acids. DNA for the CDR3: TGTGCCAGTAGTGCCGGACAGAAAAATCAGCCCCAGCATTTT. Translated: CASSAGQKNQPQHF.

V usage is TRBV4-3 and J usage is TRBJ2-7; no firm D call. The CDR3 spans 17 residues. Trimming removed 1 base at V and 0 bases at J, with 16 bases between. Germline V lookup: CDR1 LGHNA, CDR2 YSLEER. CDR3 DNA sequence: TGCGCCAGCAGCCAAGTGGCAGGCAACCCGAGCTCCTACGAGCAGTACTTC. As protein: CASSQVAGNPSSYEQYF.

This sequence joins TRBV28 and TRBJ2-7; 10 nucleotides line up with TRBD1. V gave up 3 bases and J gave up 11 bases; unmatched junction bases: 10. Germline V gene data show CDR1 as MDHEN and CDR2 as SYDVKM. The CDR3 contains 14 residues. CDR3 protein: CASSFRDRGDMEYF. Here the CDR3 DNA reads TGTGCCAGCAGTTTCCGGGACAGGGGTGATATGGAGTACTTC.

The rearrangement uses TRBV6-6 and TRBJ2-7, with D perhaps matching TRBD1 (6 bases). V dropped 4 bases and J dropped 6 bases, with 10 bases sitting between them. The CDR3 sequence is 12 residues long. Germline CDR1 is MNHNY and CDR2 is SVGAGI (reference sequence). CDR3 residues: CASSLRGGEQYF. The DNA for the CDR3 is TGTGCCAGCAGTTTGCGAGGGGGCGAGCAGTACTTC.

The gene calls are TRBV7-9 and TRBJ1-4; no firm D call. V was clipped by 5 bases and J by 6 bases, with 16 bases between them. CDR1 and CDR2 from the germline V gene are SEHNR and FQNEAQ (reference sequence). This CDR3 has 15 residues. Here the CDR3 reads CASSRSTPIHEKLFF. As DNA, the CDR3 is TGTGCCAGCAGCCGTAGCACACCTATTCATGAAAAACTGTTTTTT. The variable domain in full, with the rest retrieved from reference TRBV7-9 and TRBJ1-4, is DTGVSQNPRHKITKRGQNVTFRCDPISEHNRLYWYRQTLGQGPEFLTYFQNEAQLEKSRLLSDRFSAERPKGSFSTLEIQRTEQGDSAMYLCASSRSTPIHEKLFFGSGTQLSVL.

The rearrangement joins TRBV5-6 to TRBJ1-2, with D unclear. V was pared by 4 bases and J by 6 bases, with 25 bases between. The CDR3 has 17 amino acids. Germline assignment: CDR1 SGHDT and CDR2 YYEEEE. CDR3 protein: CASSRTYIGNFDNGYTF. CDR3 coding DNA: TGTGCCAGCAGCCGTACCTACATAGGAAATTTTGACAATGGCTACACCTTC.

The chain joins TRBV5-4 to TRBJ2-3; 9 bases map to TRBD1. V was clipped by 5 bases and J by 3 bases; unmatched bases: 7. Germline V CDR1 and CDR2: SGHNT, YYREEE (reference sequence). This CDR3 contains 15 residues. DNA of the CDR3: TGTGCCAGCAGTGGGGACAGGGTCGTGACAGATACGCAGTATTTT. Translated, it gives CASSGDRVVTDTQYF.

CDR3 nucleotide sequence: TGTGCCAGCAGCATGCAACCAATTCTGGGACAGAGGAGCAATCAGCCCCAGCATTTT. Amino acid sequence: CASSMQPILGQRSNQPQHF. The rearrangement joins TRBV7-8 to TRBJ1-5, with 7 positions matching TRBD1. This CDR3 has 19 amino acids. V was pared by 5 bases and J by 1 base, with 17 bases of the junction left unmatched. Germline-derived CDR1 and CDR2 are SGHVS and FQNEAQ.

This clone was recorded only once. The chain has TRBV7-9 and TRBJ1-1; D gene ambiguous. The CDR3 has 14 amino acids. The V gene's germline CDR1 is SEHNR and CDR2 FQNEAQ (reference sequence). V gave up 0 bases and J gave up 6 bases, with 11 bases separating them. The CDR3 protein is CASSLALGAPEAFF. The DNA of the CDR3 is TGTGCCAGCAGCTTAGCGCTCGGTGCCCCTGAAGCTTTCTTT.

Here the CDR3 reads CASSQTGGVLAQYF. In nucleotides, the CDR3 is TGCGCCAGCAGCCAGACGGGGGGGGTGCTGGCCCAGTACTTC. The chain couples TRBV5-1 to TRBJ2-5; 8 bases align to TRBD2. This CDR3 comprises 14 residues. Losses at the gene ends were 4 bases for V and 9 bases for J; bases not matched to a gene: 11. The V gene's germline CDR1 is SGHRS and CDR2 YFSETQ.

This chain links TRBV27 with TRBJ1-1, with 7 bases identical to TRBD1. The germline gives CDR1 MNHEY, CDR2 SMNVEV (reference sequence). V was clipped by 5 bases and J by 1 base; unmatched bases: 4. The CDR3 extends over 14 amino acids. The DNA of the CDR3 is TGTGCCAGCAGTCGACAGGGCTGGAACACTGAAGCTTTCTTT. Encoded protein: CASSRQGWNTEAFF.